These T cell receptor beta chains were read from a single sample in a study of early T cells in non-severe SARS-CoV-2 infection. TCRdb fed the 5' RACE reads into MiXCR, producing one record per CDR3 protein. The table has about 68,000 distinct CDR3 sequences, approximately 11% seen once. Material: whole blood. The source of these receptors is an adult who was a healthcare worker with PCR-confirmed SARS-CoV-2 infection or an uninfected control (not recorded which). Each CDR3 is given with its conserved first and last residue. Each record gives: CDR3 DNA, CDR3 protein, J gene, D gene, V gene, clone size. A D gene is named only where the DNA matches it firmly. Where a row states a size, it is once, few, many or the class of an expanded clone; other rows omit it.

CDR3nt: TGTGCCAGCCGGGACACCTCTAACTATGGCTACACCTTC
CDR3aa: CASRDTSNYGYTF
j_gene: TRBJ1-2
d_gene: NA
v_gene: TRBV7-2
abundance: many

CDR3nt: TGTGCCAGCAGCCTCCGGACAGGGAACAATGAGCAGTTCTTC
CDR3aa: CASSLRTGNNEQFF
j_gene: TRBJ2-1
d_gene: TRBD1
v_gene: TRBV3-1
abundance: many

CDR3nt: TGTGCCAGCAGCTCGATAACAGCCTACGAGCAGTACTTC
CDR3aa: CASSSITAYEQYF
j_gene: TRBJ2-7
d_gene: NA
v_gene: TRBV11-2
abundance: NA

CDR3nt: TGTGCCAGCAGCGAGGACAGAAACTATGGCTACACCTTC
CDR3aa: CASSEDRNYGYTF
j_gene: TRBJ1-2
d_gene: NA
v_gene: TRBV7-8
abundance: NA

CDR3nt: TGTGCCAGCAGTTTGGGGGGAGCCACTGAAGCTTTCTTT
CDR3aa: CASSLGGATEAFF
j_gene: TRBJ1-1
d_gene: NA
v_gene: TRBV28
abundance: many

CDR3nt: TGCAGTGCTAGAGTTGGAGGGGGAATCACTGAAGCTTTCTTT
CDR3aa: CSARVGGGITEAFF
j_gene: TRBJ1-1
d_gene: NA
v_gene: TRBV20-1
abundance: NA

CDR3nt: TGTGCCAGCAGGGACGTTTACAATCAGCCCCAGCATTTT
CDR3aa: CASRDVYNQPQHF
j_gene: TRBJ1-5
d_gene: NA
v_gene: TRBV6-2/TRBV6-3
abundance: few

CDR3nt: TGTGCCAGCAGCGGGCCGGGACTAGCCTACGAGCAGTACTTC
CDR3aa: CASSGPGLAYEQYF
j_gene: TRBJ2-7
d_gene: TRBD2
v_gene: TRBV9
abundance: few

CDR3nt: TGCGCCAGCAGCCAAGATCGGCCGCAGGGTTTCTCCTACAATGAGCAGTTCTTC
CDR3aa: CASSQDRPQGFSYNEQFF
j_gene: TRBJ2-1
d_gene: NA
v_gene: TRBV4-3
abundance: few

CDR3nt: TGTGCCAGCAGCTTAGGGGACGGTCTAGAGACCCAGTACTTC
CDR3aa: CASSLGDGLETQYF
j_gene: TRBJ2-5
d_gene: NA
v_gene: TRBV7-2
abundance: few

CDR3nt: TGCAGTGCTAGAGTGGGGACAGGGCCCTACGAGCAGTACTTC
CDR3aa: CSARVGTGPYEQYF
j_gene: TRBJ2-7
d_gene: TRBD1
v_gene: TRBV20-1
abundance: many

CDR3nt: TGCGCCAGCAGCTTTTCGGGGTCAGATACGCAGTATTTT
CDR3aa: CASSFSGSDTQYF
j_gene: TRBJ2-3
d_gene: NA
v_gene: TRBV5-1
abundance: few

CDR3nt: TGTGCCAGCAGACCCAATGGGGGCGCCGAGCAGTACTTC
CDR3aa: CASRPNGGAEQYF
j_gene: TRBJ2-7
d_gene: NA
v_gene: TRBV7-2
abundance: NA

CDR3nt: TGTGCCAGCAGCCCGAGAAGGGGATACGAGCAGTACTTC
CDR3aa: CASSPRRGYEQYF
j_gene: TRBJ2-7
d_gene: NA
v_gene: TRBV7-2
abundance: NA

CDR3nt: TGTGCCAGCAGCGTAGACCGGCATTCACCCCTCCACTTT
CDR3aa: CASSVDRHSPLHF
j_gene: TRBJ1-6
d_gene: NA
v_gene: TRBV9
abundance: many

CDR3nt: TGTGCCAGCAGCTTAGAATTCGCTAACTATGGCTACACCTTC
CDR3aa: CASSLEFANYGYTF
j_gene: TRBJ1-2
d_gene: NA
v_gene: TRBV7-2
abundance: NA

CDR3nt: TGTGCCAGCAGCACCCACTACGGATGGGATGAGCAGTTCTTC
CDR3aa: CASSTHYGWDEQFF
j_gene: TRBJ2-1
d_gene: NA
v_gene: TRBV9
abundance: NA

CDR3nt: TGTGCCAGCAGTTTGGGCAGGCCCAATGAAAAACTGTTTTTT
CDR3aa: CASSLGRPNEKLFF
j_gene: TRBJ1-4
d_gene: NA
v_gene: TRBV12-3/TRBV12-4
abundance: NA

CDR3nt: TGTGCCAGCCGGACTAGTTTCTTCAAATCCTACAATGAGCAGTTCTTC
CDR3aa: CASRTSFFKSYNEQFF
j_gene: TRBJ2-1
d_gene: TRBD2
v_gene: TRBV6-6
abundance: few

CDR3nt: TGTGCCAGTAGCTTAAGGACAGGGAGCTCCTACGAGCAGTACTTC
CDR3aa: CASSLRTGSSYEQYF
j_gene: TRBJ2-7
d_gene: TRBD1
v_gene: TRBV19
abundance: few

CDR3nt: TGTGCCAGCGCTGGACAGCCCCAAACCGGGGAGCTGTTTTTT
CDR3aa: CASAGQPQTGELFF
j_gene: TRBJ2-2
d_gene: NA
v_gene: TRBV19
abundance: few

CDR3nt: TGTGCCAGCAGCTCCCTCGGGTCCTTCGCAAGCACAGATACGCAGTATTTT
CDR3aa: CASSSLGSFASTDTQYF
j_gene: TRBJ2-3
d_gene: NA
v_gene: TRBV7-9
abundance: many

CDR3nt: TGTGCCAGCAGTCCGGACAGGGTAAGGCGGAACACTGAAGCTTTCTTT
CDR3aa: CASSPDRVRRNTEAFF
j_gene: TRBJ1-1
d_gene: TRBD1
v_gene: TRBV12-3/TRBV12-4
abundance: NA

CDR3nt: TGTGCCTCCCGGGGGCTGAAGACGCAGTATTTT
CDR3aa: CASRGLKTQYF
j_gene: TRBJ2-3
d_gene: NA
v_gene: TRBV12-3/TRBV12-4
abundance: NA

CDR3nt: TGCGCCAGCAGCCAAGAACTTGGGGTCGCCTATGGCTACACCTTC
CDR3aa: CASSQELGVAYGYTF
j_gene: TRBJ1-2
d_gene: NA
v_gene: TRBV4-1
abundance: NA

CDR3nt: TGCGCCAGCAGACCCGGGACCGAGCAAGAGACCCAGTACTTC
CDR3aa: CASRPGTEQETQYF
j_gene: TRBJ2-5
d_gene: NA
v_gene: TRBV5-1
abundance: many

CDR3nt: TGCAGTGCTAGAGCTGGCGGGGAGACCCAGTACTTC
CDR3aa: CSARAGGETQYF
j_gene: TRBJ2-5
d_gene: NA
v_gene: TRBV20-1
abundance: NA

CDR3nt: TGTGCCAGCCGGGATTACCACGAGCAGTACTTC
CDR3aa: CASRDYHEQYF
j_gene: TRBJ2-7
d_gene: NA
v_gene: TRBV6-6
abundance: NA

CDR3nt: TGTGCCAGCAGCTCCCTGACCGGAGGGCAGTACTTC
CDR3aa: CASSSLTGGQYF
j_gene: TRBJ2-7
d_gene: NA
v_gene: TRBV7-8
abundance: many

CDR3nt: TGTGCCAGCAGCAACCCTCCACGCCAAGTGGGTAATGAGCAGTTCTTC
CDR3aa: CASSNPPRQVGNEQFF
j_gene: TRBJ2-1
d_gene: NA
v_gene: TRBV7-9
abundance: NA

CDR3nt: TGCAGTGCTAGAGACCGGGGAAGATCCTACAATGAGCAGTTCTTC
CDR3aa: CSARDRGRSYNEQFF
j_gene: TRBJ2-1
d_gene: NA
v_gene: TRBV20-1
abundance: NA

CDR3nt: TGTGCAACCAGGGGGAGCACCGGGGAGCTGTTTTTT
CDR3aa: CATRGSTGELFF
j_gene: TRBJ2-2
d_gene: TRBD1
v_gene: TRBV12-3/TRBV12-4
abundance: NA

CDR3nt: TGTGCCAGCAGTTACAGAGGAGGGGGGGTTAGCTACGAGCAGTACTTC
CDR3aa: CASSYRGGGVSYEQYF
j_gene: TRBJ2-7
d_gene: NA
v_gene: TRBV6-5
abundance: NA

CDR3nt: TGTGCCGTACAAAGCGGGTTCGGCCACAATGAGCAGTTCTTC
CDR3aa: CAVQSGFGHNEQFF
j_gene: TRBJ2-1
d_gene: NA
v_gene: TRBV19
abundance: few

CDR3nt: TGTGCCAGCAGTTTATCCGGAACCTACGAGCAGTACTTC
CDR3aa: CASSLSGTYEQYF
j_gene: TRBJ2-7
d_gene: NA
v_gene: TRBV28
abundance: many

CDR3nt: TGCAGTGCTAGTTCGATAGCGGGAATAGAGACCCAGTACTTC
CDR3aa: CSASSIAGIETQYF
j_gene: TRBJ2-5
d_gene: TRBD2
v_gene: TRBV20-1
abundance: NA

CDR3nt: TGTGCCAGCAGCTTAGAGCAGGGGACCTACGAGCAGTACTTC
CDR3aa: CASSLEQGTYEQYF
j_gene: TRBJ2-7
d_gene: NA
v_gene: TRBV7-2
abundance: few

CDR3nt: TGTGCCAGCAGTTATACTAGTCAAGAGACCCAGTACTTC
CDR3aa: CASSYTSQETQYF
j_gene: TRBJ2-5
d_gene: NA
v_gene: TRBV11-2
abundance: many

CDR3nt: TGTGCCAGCAGCTCACTCTCAGGACCGGCCTACGAGCAGTACTTC
CDR3aa: CASSSLSGPAYEQYF
j_gene: TRBJ2-7
d_gene: NA
v_gene: TRBV7-2
abundance: NA

CDR3nt: TGCAGTGCTAGAGATGGTGGTTACACCGGGGAGCTGTTTTTT
CDR3aa: CSARDGGYTGELFF
j_gene: TRBJ2-2
d_gene: NA
v_gene: TRBV20-1
abundance: NA

CDR3nt: TGTGCCAGCAGTGTCACCGGGACAGGGGAGACCCAGTACTTC
CDR3aa: CASSVTGTGETQYF
j_gene: TRBJ2-5
d_gene: TRBD1
v_gene: TRBV6-1
abundance: many

CDR3nt: TGTGCCAGCAGTGTTTCGGTCAGGGGTGAAGCTTTCTTT
CDR3aa: CASSVSVRGEAFF
j_gene: TRBJ1-1
d_gene: NA
v_gene: TRBV2
abundance: many

CDR3nt: TGTGCCAGCAGCTTTGGACTCGCCCCGGCGGATACGCAGTATTTT
CDR3aa: CASSFGLAPADTQYF
j_gene: TRBJ2-3
d_gene: NA
v_gene: TRBV5-6
abundance: once

CDR3nt: TGTGCCAGCAGTTTCCCAGGACAGGGCCCTGAAGCTTTCTTT
CDR3aa: CASSFPGQGPEAFF
j_gene: TRBJ1-1
d_gene: TRBD1
v_gene: TRBV28
abundance: NA

CDR3nt: TGTGCCAGCAGCCTTAGCTCGGTTTCGGCGGGGGAGCAGTACTTC
CDR3aa: CASSLSSVSAGEQYF
j_gene: TRBJ2-7
d_gene: NA
v_gene: TRBV7-6
abundance: NA

CDR3nt: TGTGCCACCATCGAGGGAGGGAGGGACAATGAGCAGTTCTTC
CDR3aa: CATIEGGRDNEQFF
j_gene: TRBJ2-1
d_gene: TRBD2
v_gene: TRBV15
abundance: once

CDR3nt: TGCAGTGCTAGATTGCCGCCGAGATCCTACGAGCAGTACTTC
CDR3aa: CSARLPPRSYEQYF
j_gene: TRBJ2-7
d_gene: NA
v_gene: TRBV20-1
abundance: NA

CDR3nt: TGCAGTGCTAGAGCGCGCAGGGGAATCACTGGAAACACCATATATTTT
CDR3aa: CSARARRGITGNTIYF
j_gene: TRBJ1-3
d_gene: NA
v_gene: TRBV20-1
abundance: few

CDR3nt: TGTGCCAGCAGTCCCTTAAGTGAGCGGGAGGGCCGTGAGACCCAGTACTTC
CDR3aa: CASSPLSEREGRETQYF
j_gene: TRBJ2-5
d_gene: TRBD2
v_gene: TRBV28
abundance: NA

CDR3nt: TGTGCCAGCAGCGCGAGACTAGCGGCGAACACCGGGGAGCTGTTTTTT
CDR3aa: CASSARLAANTGELFF
j_gene: TRBJ2-2
d_gene: TRBD2
v_gene: TRBV9
abundance: few

CDR3nt: TGCAGTGCTAGGGACTACCTGAGGGAGCAGTACTTC
CDR3aa: CSARDYLREQYF
j_gene: TRBJ2-7
d_gene: NA
v_gene: TRBV20-1
abundance: few